Here is one T cell receptor (beta chain) with its context. Authors' analysis steps: Researchers report that nucleated cell counts were estimated from reference gene primer amplification. Some clones are missing from TCRdb's copy, which holds only in-frame ones; the method was immunoSEQ multiplex PCR. That table gives V, J and clone size, and the DNA gave D and trimming. Among about 45,000 clones listed, approximately 85% were seen once. The data originate from a study of blood T cell repertoires in COVID-19. Study context: Researchers got acute and convalescent COVID-19 samples from the United States, Italy and Spain. PBMCs, B-cell-depleted T cells, or T cells provided the cDNA or gDNA that made up the material.

This CDR3 is built from 15 residues. Germline V CDR1 and CDR2: SGHTA, FQGNSA. The V segment lost 5 bases and the J segment 2 bases; nucleotides outside the gene matches: 6. Material: peripheral blood. This clonotype originated in a woman older than 75 with acute or convalescent COVID-19. This chain connects TRBV7-2 to TRBJ2-3, with TRBD1 matching 8 bases. CDR3 residues: CASSPSGQDTDTQYF. In nucleotides, the CDR3 is TGTGCCAGCAGCCCGTCGGGACAGGACACAGATACGCAGTATTTT.